A selection of T cell receptor beta chains follows, all from one sample in a study of vaccination effects on CD4 cells after COVID-19. No antigen has been assigned to these receptors. The protocol was immunoSEQ multiplex PCR, while the TCRdb copy is restricted to in-frame clones and leaves out a portion. The sample records under 40,000 clones, almost 85% being singletons. The sample in question was CD4+ T cells from PBMCs cultured with HCoV-NL63 spike peptides, obtained after COVID-19 vaccination. These receptors all come from a human donor who received a COVID-19 vaccine. Some clones in this sample may be carry-over from other donors' samples. The CDR3 runs from the conserved cysteine through the conserved F or W. D genes are given only for firm matches. Clone size appears in some rows only: once, few, many, or a class for an expanded clone.

V	J	size	D	DNA	CDR3
TRBV6-5	TRBJ1-5	-	-	TGTGCCAGCAGTTATGATGAGAATCAGCCCCAGCATTTT	CASSYDENQPQHF
TRBV19	TRBJ1-3	-	-	TGTGCCAGTTCAGGGCAAACTGGAAACACCATATATTTT	CASSGQTGNTIYF
TRBV7-3	TRBJ1-2	few	-	TGTGCCAGCAGCTTAGGCCAGAACTATGGCTACACCTTC	CASSLGQNYGYTF
TRBV18	TRBJ1-1	-	TRBD1	TGTGCCAGCTCGGCCGGGACAGGGGTCCCTGAAGCTTTCTTT	CASSAGTGVPEAFF
TRBV30	TRBJ1-2	few	-	TGTGCCTGGAGTGTACCCAGGACAGGCTACACCTTC	CAWSVPRTGYTF
TRBV14	TRBJ1-1	-	TRBD1	TGTGCCAGCAGCCTACGCCGACAGGGGCTCTCTGAAGCTTTCTTT	CASSLRRQGLSEAFF
TRBV2	TRBJ2-4	once	-	TGTGCCAGCAGTGGTCCCCCGGGGGCCGCCAAAAACATTCAGTACTTC	CASSGPPGAAKNIQYF
TRBV10-2	TRBJ1-1	-	-	TGCGCCAGCAGTCAACAGGGTAGGGTGAACACTGAAGCTTTCTTT	CASSQQGRVNTEAFF
TRBV5-1	TRBJ1-4	once	-	TGCGCCAGCAGCTTGGCGGTGGGGCGTGAAAAACTGTTTTTT	CASSLAVGREKLFF
TRBV10-3	TRBJ2-1	few	TRBD2	TGTGCCATCAGTGGAGGGACTAGCGCTTACAATGAGCAGTTCTTC	CAISGGTSAYNEQFF
TRBV19	TRBJ1-2	-	-	TGTGCCAGTAGGAGGGCAGGGGATTCCTATGGCTACACCTTC	CASRRAGDSYGYTF
TRBV10-3	TRBJ2-5	-	-	TGTGCCATCAGTGAGTCGTGGGACGTCCAAGAGACCCAGTACTTC	CAISESWDVQETQYF
TRBV6-5	TRBJ1-2	-	TRBD1	TGTGCCAGCAGTTACTCTGGGACAGGAAGTGGTGGCTACACCTTC	CASSYSGTGSGGYTF
TRBV3-1/TRBV3-2	TRBJ1-2	-	-	TGTGCCAGCAGCTCAAGAGGGTCGAGGAGCTATGGCTACACCTTC	CASSSRGSRSYGYTF
TRBV28	TRBJ1-6	-	-	TGTGCCAGCAGTTTACTCAGACTTCTAAACCTCTATAATTCACCCCTCCACTTT	CASSLLRLLNLYNSPLHF
TRBV9	TRBJ1-3	-	TRBD1	TGTGCCAGCAGCGACGACAGGGGCCGAGGCTCTGGAAACACCATATATTTT	CASSDDRGRGSGNTIYF
TRBV6-6	TRBJ2-1	-	-	TGTGCCAGCAGTTGGGACGGATACAATGAGCAGTTCTTC	CASSWDGYNEQFF
TRBV5-8	TRBJ2-3	-	-	TGTGCCAGCCCGTCGACGGTTTTCACAGATACGCAGTATTTT	CASPSTVFTDTQYF
TRBV5-4	TRBJ1-2	-	-	TGTGCCAGCAGCACAAATCAAGGAGGCTATGGCTACACCTTC	CASSTNQGGYGYTF
TRBV10-3	TRBJ1-6	-	-	TGTGCCATCAGTGGGGGAAATTCACCCCTCCACTTT	CAISGGNSPLHF
TRBV3-1/TRBV3-2	TRBJ2-5	-	TRBD2	TGTGCCAGCAGCCCACACGGGACTAGCGGGGGTGAGACCCAGTACTTC	CASSPHGTSGGETQYF
TRBV28	TRBJ1-6	-	TRBD1	TGTGCCAGCAGTTCCCGGACAGGGGGCGATTCACCCCTCCACTTT	CASSSRTGGDSPLHF